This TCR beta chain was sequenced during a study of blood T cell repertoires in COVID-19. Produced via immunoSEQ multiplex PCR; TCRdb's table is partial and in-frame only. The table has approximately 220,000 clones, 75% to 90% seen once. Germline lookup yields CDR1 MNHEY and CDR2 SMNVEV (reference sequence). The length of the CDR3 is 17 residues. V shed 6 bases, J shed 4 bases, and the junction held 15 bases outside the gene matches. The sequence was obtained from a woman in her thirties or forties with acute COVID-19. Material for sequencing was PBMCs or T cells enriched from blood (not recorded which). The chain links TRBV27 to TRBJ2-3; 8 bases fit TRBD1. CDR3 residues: CASRYTLGQGHADTQYF. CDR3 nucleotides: TGTGCCAGCAGATACACTTTAGGACAGGGACACGCAGATACGCAGTATTTT.